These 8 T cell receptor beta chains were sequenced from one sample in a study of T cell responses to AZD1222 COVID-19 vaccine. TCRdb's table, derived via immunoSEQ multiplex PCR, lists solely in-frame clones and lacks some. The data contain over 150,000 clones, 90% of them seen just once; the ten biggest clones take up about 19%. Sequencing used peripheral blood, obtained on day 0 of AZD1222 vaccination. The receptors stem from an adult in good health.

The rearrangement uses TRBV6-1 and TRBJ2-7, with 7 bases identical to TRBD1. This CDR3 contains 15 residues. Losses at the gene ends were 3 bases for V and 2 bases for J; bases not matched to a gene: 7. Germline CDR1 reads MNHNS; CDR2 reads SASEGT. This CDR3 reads CASSETTGVTYEQYF. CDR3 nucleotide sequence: TGTGCCAGCAGTGAGACTACAGGGGTAACCTACGAGCAGTACTTC.

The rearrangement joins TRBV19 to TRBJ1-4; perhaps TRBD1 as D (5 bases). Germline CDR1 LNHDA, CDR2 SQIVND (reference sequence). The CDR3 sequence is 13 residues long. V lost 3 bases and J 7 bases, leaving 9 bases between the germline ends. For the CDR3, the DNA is TGTGCCAGTAGTATGGGGGTTCGTGAAAAACTGTTTTTT. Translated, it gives CASSMGVREKLFF.

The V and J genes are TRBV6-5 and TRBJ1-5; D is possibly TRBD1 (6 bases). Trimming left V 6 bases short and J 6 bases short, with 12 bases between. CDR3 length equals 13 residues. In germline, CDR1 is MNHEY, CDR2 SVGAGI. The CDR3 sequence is CASRQGLSQPQHF. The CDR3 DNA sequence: TGTGCCAGCAGGCAGGGGTTGAGTCAGCCCCAGCATTTT.

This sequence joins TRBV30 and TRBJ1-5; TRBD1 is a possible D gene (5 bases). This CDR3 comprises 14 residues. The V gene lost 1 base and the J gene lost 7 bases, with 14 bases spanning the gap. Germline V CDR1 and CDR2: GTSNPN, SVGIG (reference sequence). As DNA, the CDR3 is TGTGCCTGGAGTGGGGAAGGGGCGGAGCAGCCCCAGCATTTT. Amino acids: CAWSGEGAEQPQHF.

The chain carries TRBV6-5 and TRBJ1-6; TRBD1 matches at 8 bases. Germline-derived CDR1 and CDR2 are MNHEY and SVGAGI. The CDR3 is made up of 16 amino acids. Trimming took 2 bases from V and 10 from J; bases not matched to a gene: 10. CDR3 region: CASSYGTGTGGSPLHF. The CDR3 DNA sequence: TGTGCCAGCAGTTACGGGACCGGGACAGGCGGCTCACCCCTCCACTTT.

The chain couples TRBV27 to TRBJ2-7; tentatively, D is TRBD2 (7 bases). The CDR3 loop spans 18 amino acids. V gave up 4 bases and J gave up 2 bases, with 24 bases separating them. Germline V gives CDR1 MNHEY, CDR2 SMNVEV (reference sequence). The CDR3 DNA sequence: TGTGCCAGCAGTTCTCATTTCGGAGGGGGGGGAACGACCTACGAGCAGTACTTC. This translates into CASSSHFGGGGTTYEQYF.

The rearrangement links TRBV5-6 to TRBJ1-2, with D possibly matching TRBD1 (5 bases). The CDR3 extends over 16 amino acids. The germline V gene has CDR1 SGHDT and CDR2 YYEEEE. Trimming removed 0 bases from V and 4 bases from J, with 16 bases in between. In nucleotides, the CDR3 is TGTGCCAGCAGCTTGGGCACAGGAAATAGGGTCTATGGCTACACCTTC. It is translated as CASSLGTGNRVYGYTF.

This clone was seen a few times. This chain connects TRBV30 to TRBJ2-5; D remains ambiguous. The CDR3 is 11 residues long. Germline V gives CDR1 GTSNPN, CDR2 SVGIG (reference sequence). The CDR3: CASGGRETQYF. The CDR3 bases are TGTGCTTCAGGCGGCCGGGAGACCCAGTACTTC.